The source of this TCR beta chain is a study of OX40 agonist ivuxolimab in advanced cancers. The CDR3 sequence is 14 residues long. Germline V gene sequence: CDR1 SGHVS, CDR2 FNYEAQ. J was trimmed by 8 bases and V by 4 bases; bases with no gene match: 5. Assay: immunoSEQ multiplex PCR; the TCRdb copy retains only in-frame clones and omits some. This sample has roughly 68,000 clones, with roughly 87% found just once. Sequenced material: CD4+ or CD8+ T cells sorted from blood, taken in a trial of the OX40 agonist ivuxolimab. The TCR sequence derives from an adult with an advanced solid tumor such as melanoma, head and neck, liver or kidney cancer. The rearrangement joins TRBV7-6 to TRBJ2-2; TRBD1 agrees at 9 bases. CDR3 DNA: TGTGCCAGCAGCTCGGGGACAGGGTATGGGGAGCTGTTTTTT. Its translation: CASSSGTGYGELFF.